The subject of this entry is one T cell receptor (beta chain). Trimming took off 0 bases at V and 4 bases at J, with 14 bases between the two ends. The CDR3 contains 16 residues. Germline-derived CDR1 and CDR2 are SGHDT and YYEEEE. The data stem from a study of identical twins. Through template switching, a universal primer site was introduced, and the cDNA contained unique molecular identifiers. TCRdb passed the 5' RACE reads through MiXCR, listing each CDR3 protein once. The sample lists about 220,000 distinct CDR3 sequences, around 6.5% occurring once. These data are also associated with another study on T cells expressing NK-cell markers. From that report: Several donors had dominant NKG2C+ clonotypes that comprised about 1.0-8% of their CD8+ T cells.

Sample: CD8+ T cells sorted from blood. The clonotype was recovered from a woman aged 18-35 years in good health. This chain connects TRBV5-6 to TRBJ2-1; no reliable D call. The CDR3 bases are TGTGCCAGCAGCTTGGCAACGGCTCTCGGTTACAATGAGCAGTTCTTC. Protein sequence: CASSLATALGYNEQFF.